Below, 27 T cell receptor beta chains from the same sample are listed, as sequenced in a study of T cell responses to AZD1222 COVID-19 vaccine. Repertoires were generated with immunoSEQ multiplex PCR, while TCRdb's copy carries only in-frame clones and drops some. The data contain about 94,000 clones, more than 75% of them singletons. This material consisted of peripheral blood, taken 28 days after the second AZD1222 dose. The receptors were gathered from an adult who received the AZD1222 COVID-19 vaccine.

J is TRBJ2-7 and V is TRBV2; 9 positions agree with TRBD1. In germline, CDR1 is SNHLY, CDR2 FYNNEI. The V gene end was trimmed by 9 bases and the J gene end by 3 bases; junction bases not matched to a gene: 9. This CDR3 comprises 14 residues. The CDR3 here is CASNPGQGIYEQYF. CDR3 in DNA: TGTGCCAGTAATCCGGGACAGGGAATCTACGAGCAGTACTTC.

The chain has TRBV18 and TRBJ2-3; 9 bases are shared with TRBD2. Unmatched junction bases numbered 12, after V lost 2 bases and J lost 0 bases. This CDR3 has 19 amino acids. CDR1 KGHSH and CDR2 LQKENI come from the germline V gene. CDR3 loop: CASSPVYTTSGLSTDTQYF. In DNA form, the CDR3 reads TGTGCCAGCTCACCAGTTTATACGACTAGCGGCCTTAGCACAGATACGCAGTATTTT.

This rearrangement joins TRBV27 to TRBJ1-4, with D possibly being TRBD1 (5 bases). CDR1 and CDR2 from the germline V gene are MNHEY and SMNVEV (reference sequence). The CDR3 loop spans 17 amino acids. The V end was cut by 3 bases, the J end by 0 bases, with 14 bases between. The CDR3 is CASSLRDRTSTNEKLFF. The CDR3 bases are TGTGCCAGCAGTTTGCGGGACCGCACTTCAACTAATGAAAAACTGTTTTTT.

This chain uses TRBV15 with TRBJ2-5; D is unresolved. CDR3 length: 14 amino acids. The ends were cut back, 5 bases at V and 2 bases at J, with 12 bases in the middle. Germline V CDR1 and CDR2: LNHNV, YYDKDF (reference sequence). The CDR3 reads CATSDREHQETQYF. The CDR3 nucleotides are TGTGCCACCAGCGATCGAGAGCATCAAGAGACCCAGTACTTC.

The CDR3 bases are TGTGCCAGTAGTGCCGGGACAAGTACCTACGAGCAGTACTTC. It yields the protein CASSAGTSTYEQYF. This chain connects TRBV19 to TRBJ2-7; D possibly corresponds to TRBD1 (6 bases). V was pared by 5 bases and J by 2 bases, with 13 bases between. Germline-derived CDR1 and CDR2 are LNHDA and SQIVND (reference sequence). This CDR3 comprises 14 residues.

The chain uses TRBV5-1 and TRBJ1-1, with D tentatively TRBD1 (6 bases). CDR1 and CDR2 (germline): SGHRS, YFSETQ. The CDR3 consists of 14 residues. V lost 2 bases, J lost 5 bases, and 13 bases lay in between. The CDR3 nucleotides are TGCGCCAGCAGCTTCAGGGGAGGTGGAACTGAAGCTTTCTTT. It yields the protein CASSFRGGGTEAFF.

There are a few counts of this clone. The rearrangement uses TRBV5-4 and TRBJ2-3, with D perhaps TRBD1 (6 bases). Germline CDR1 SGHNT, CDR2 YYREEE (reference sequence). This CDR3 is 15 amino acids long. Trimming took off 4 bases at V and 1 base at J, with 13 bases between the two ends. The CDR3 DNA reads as TGTGCCAGCAGCCAGGACAGCCACCGCACAGATACGCAGTATTTT. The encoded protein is CASSQDSHRTDTQYF.

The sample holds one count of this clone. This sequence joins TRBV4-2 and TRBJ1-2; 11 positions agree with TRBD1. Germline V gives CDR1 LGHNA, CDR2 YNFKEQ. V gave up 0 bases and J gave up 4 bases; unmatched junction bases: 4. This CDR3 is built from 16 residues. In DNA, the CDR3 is TGTGCCAGCAGCCAAGATGGGACAGGGGGGAGCTATGGCTACACCTTC. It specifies CASSQDGTGGSYGYTF.

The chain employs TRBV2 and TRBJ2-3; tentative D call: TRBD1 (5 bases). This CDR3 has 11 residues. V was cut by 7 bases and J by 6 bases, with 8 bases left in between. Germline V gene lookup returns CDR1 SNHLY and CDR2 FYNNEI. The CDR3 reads CASTAGDTQYF. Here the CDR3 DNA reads TGTGCCAGCACCGCAGGGGATACGCAGTATTTT.

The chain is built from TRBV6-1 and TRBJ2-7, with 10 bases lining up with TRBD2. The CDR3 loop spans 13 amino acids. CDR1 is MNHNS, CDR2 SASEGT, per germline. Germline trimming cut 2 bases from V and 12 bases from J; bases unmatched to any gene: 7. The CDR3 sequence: CASSELTSGEGYF. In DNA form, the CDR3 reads TGTGCCAGCAGTGAATTAACTAGCGGGGAGGGGTACTTC.

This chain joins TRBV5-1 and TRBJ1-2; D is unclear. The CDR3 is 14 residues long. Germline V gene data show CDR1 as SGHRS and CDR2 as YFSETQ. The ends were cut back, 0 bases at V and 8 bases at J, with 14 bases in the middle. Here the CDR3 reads CASSLGGGSGGYTF. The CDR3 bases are TGCGCCAGCAGCTTGGGGGGAGGCTCCGGCGGCTACACCTTC.

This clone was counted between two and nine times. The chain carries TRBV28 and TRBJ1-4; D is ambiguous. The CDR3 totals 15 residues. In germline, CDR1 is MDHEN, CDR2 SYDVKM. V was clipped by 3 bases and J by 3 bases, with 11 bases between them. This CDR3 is CASSFSEGPNEKLFF. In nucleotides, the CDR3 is TGTGCCAGCAGTTTTAGTGAAGGACCTAATGAAAAACTGTTTTTT.

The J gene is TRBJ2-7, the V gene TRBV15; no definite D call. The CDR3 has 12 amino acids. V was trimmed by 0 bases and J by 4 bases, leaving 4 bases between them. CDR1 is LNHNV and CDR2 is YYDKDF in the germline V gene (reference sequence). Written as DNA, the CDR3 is TGTGCCACCAGCAGAGATCGATACGAGCAGTACTTC. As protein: CATSRDRYEQYF.

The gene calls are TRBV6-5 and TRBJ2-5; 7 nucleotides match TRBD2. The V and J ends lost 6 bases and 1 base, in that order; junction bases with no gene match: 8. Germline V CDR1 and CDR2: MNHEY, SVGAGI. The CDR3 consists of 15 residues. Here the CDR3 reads CASRGSGYFQETQYF. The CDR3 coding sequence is TGTGCCAGCAGGGGTAGCGGGTACTTCCAAGAGACCCAGTACTTC.

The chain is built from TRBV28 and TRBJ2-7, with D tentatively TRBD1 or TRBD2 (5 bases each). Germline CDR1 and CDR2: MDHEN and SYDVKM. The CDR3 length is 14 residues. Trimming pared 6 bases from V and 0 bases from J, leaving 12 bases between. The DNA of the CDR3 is TGTGCCAGCAGGAGGGCAGGGAGCTCCTACGAGCAGTACTTC. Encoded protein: CASRRAGSSYEQYF.

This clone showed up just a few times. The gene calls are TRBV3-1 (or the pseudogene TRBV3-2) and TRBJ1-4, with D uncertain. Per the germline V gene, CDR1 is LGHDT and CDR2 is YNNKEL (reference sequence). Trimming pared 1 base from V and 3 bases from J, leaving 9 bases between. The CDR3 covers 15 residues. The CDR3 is CASSQASEANEKLFF. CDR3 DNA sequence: TGTGCCAGCAGCCAAGCCTCCGAGGCTAATGAAAAACTGTTTTTT.

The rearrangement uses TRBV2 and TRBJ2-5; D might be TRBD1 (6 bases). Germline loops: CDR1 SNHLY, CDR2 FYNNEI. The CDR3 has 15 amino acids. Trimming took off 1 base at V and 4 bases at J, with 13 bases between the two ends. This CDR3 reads CASSEEGVSRETQYF. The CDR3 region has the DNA TGTGCCAGCAGTGAAGAGGGGGTCTCCAGAGAGACCCAGTACTTC.

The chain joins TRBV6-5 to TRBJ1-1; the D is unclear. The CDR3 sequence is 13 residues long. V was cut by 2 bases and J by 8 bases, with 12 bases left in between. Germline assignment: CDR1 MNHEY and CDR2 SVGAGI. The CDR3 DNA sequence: TGTGCCAGCAGTTACACAGCCTGGGAAGAAGCTTTCTTT. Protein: CASSYTAWEEAFF.

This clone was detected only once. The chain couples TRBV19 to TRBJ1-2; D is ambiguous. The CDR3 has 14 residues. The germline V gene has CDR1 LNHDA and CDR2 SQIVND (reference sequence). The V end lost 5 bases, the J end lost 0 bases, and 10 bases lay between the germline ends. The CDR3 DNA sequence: TGTGCCAGTAGTGTCAGTAGGGCTAACTATGGCTACACCTTC. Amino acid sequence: CASSVSRANYGYTF.

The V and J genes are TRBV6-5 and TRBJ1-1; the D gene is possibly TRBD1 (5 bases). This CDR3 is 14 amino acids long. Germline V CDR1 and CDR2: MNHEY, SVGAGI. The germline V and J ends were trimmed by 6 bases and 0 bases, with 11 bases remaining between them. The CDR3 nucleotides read TGTGCCAGCAGCTACGGACACATGAACACTGAAGCTTTCTTT. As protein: CASSYGHMNTEAFF.

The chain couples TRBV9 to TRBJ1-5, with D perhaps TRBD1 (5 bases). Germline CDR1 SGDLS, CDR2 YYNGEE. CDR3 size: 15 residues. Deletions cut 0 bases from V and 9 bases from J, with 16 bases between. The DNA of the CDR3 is TGTGCCAGCAGCGTAGATGGGGCCCTAAGTGGGCCCCAGCATTTT. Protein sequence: CASSVDGALSGPQHF. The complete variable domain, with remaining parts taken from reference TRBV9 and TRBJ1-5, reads DSGVTQTPKHLITATGQRVTLRCSPRSGDLSVYWYQQSLDQGLQFLIQYYNGEERAKGNILERFSAQQFPDLHSELNLSSLELGDSALYFCASSVDGALSGPQHFGDGTRLSIL.

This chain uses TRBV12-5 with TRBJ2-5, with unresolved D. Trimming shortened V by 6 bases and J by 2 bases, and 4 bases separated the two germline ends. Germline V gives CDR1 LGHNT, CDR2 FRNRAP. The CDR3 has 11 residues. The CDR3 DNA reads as TGTGCTAGTGGACCTCAAGAGACCCAGTACTTC. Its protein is CASGPQETQYF.

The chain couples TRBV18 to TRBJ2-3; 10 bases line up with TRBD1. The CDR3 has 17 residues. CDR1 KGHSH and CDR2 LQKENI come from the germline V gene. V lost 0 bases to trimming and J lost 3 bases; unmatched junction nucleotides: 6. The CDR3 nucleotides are TGTGCCAGCTCACCACCGTCGCCGGGACAGGGGACAGATACGCAGTATTTT. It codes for CASSPPSPGQGTDTQYF.

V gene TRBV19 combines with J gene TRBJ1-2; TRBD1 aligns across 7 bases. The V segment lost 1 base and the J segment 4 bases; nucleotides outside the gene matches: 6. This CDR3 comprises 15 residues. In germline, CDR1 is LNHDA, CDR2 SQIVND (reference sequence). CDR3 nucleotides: TGTGCCAGTAGTATAGGGAACAGGGGCGTCTATGGCTACACCTTC. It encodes CASSIGNRGVYGYTF. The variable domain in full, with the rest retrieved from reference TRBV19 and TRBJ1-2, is DGGITQSPKYLFRKEGQNVTLSCEQNLNHDAMYWYRQDPGQGLRLIYYSQIVNDFQKGDIAEGYSVSREKKESFPLTVTSAQKNPTAFYLCASSIGNRGVYGYTFGSGTRLTVV.

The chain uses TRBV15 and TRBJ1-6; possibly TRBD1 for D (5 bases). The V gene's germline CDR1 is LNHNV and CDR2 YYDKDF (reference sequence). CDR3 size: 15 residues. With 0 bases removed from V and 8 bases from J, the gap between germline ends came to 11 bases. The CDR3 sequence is CATSRDIGVDSPLHF. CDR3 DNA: TGTGCCACCAGCAGAGATATAGGGGTGGATTCACCCCTCCACTTT.

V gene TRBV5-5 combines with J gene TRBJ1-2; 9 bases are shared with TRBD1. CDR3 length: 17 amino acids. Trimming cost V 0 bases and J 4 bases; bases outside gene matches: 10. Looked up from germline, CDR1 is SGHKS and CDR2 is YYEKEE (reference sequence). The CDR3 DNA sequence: TGTGCCAGCAGCTTGGAGGGGGACAGGGTAGGTCTCTATGGCTACACCTTC. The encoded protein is CASSLEGDRVGLYGYTF. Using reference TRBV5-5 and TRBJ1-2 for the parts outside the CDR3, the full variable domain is DAGVTQSPTHLIKTRGQQVTLRCSPISGHKSVSWYQQVLGQGPQFIFQYYEKEERGRGNFPDRFSARQFPNYSSELNVNALLLGDSALYLCASSLEGDRVGLYGYTFGSGTRLTVV.

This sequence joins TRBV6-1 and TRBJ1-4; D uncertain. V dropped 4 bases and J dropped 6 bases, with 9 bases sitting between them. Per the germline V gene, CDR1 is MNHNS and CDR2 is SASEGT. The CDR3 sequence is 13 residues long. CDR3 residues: CASSGREDEKLFF. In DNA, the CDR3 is TGTGCCAGCAGTGGCCGGGAGGATGAAAAACTGTTTTTT.